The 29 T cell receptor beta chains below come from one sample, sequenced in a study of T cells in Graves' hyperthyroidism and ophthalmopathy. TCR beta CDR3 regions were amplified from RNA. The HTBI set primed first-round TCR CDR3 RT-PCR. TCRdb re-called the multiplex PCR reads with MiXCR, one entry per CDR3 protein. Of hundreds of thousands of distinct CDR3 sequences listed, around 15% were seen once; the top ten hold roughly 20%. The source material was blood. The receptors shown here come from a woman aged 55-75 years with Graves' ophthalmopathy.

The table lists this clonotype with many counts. The CDR3 coding sequence is TGTGCCAGCAGCTCTCCGGGACAGGGGTTGAGTGAAGCTTTCTTT. Translated, it gives CASSSPGQGLSEAFF. The rearrangement uses TRBV28 and TRBJ1-1; 10 bases map to TRBD1. V lost 6 bases and J lost 7; bases outside the gene matches: 11. CDR1 MDHEN and CDR2 SYDVKM come from the germline V gene. This CDR3 has 15 amino acids.

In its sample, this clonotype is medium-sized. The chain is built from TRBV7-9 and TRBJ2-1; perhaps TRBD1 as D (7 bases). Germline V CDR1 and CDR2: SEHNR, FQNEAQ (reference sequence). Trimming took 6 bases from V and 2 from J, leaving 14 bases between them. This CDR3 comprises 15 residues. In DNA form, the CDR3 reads TGTGCCAGCAGGTCAGGGGGAGGCCCCTACAATGAGCAGTTCTTC. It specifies CASRSGGGPYNEQFF.

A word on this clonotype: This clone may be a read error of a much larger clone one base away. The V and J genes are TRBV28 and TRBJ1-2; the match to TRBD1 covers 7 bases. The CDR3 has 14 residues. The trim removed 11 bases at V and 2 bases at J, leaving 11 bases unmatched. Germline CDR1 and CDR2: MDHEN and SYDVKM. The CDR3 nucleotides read TGTGCCGGCACCGCCGGGACAGTCAACTATGGCTACACCTTC. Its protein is CAGTAGTVNYGYTF.

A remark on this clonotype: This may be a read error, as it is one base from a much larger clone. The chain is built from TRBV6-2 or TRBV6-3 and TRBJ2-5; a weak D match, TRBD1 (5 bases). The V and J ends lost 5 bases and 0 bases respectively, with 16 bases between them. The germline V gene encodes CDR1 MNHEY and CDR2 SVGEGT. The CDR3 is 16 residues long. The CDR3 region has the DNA TGTGCCAGCAGTCACGAGGATCCAGGGTACCAAGAGACCCAGTACTTC. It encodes CASSHEDPGYQETQYF.

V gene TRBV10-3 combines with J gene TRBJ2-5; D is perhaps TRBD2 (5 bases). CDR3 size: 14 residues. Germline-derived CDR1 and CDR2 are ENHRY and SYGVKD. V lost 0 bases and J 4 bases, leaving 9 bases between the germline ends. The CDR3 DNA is TGTGCCATCAGTGAGTCGGGGAGCGGAGAGACCCAGTACTTC. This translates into CAISESGSGETQYF.

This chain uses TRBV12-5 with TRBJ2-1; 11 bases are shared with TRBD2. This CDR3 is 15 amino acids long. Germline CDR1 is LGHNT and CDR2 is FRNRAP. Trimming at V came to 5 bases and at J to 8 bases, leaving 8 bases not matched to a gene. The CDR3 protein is CASGKGLAAMDEQFF. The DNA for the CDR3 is TGTGCTAGTGGTAAGGGACTAGCGGCTATGGATGAGCAGTTCTTC.

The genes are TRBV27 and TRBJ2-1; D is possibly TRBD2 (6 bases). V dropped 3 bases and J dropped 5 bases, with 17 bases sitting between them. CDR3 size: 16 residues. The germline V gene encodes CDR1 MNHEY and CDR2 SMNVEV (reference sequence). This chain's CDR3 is CASSFLARGPHNEQFF. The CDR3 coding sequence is TGTGCCAGCAGTTTCCTAGCGAGAGGGCCTCACAATGAGCAGTTCTTC.

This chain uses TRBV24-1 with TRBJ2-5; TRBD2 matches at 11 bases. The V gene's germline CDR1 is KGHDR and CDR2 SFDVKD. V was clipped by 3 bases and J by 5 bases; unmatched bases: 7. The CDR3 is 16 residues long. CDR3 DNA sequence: TGTGCCACCAGTGATCGTAGCGGGAGGGGTAGGGAGACCCAGTACTTC. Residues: CATSDRSGRGRETQYF.

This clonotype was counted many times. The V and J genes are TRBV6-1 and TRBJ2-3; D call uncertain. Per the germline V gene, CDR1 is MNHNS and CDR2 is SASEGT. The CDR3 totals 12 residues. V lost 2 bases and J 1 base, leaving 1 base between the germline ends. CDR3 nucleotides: TGTGCCAGCAGTGAACGCACAGATACGCAGTATTTT. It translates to CASSERTDTQYF.

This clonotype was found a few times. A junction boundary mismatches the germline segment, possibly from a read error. The DNA for the CDR3 is TGTGCCGGCAGTCGCTTAAGGGCCCGCTCCTACGAGCAGTACTTC. It is translated as CAGSRLRARSYEQYF. This chain links TRBV28 with TRBJ2-7; D uncertain. CDR3 length: 15 amino acids. CDR1 and CDR2 (germline): MDHEN, SYDVKM.

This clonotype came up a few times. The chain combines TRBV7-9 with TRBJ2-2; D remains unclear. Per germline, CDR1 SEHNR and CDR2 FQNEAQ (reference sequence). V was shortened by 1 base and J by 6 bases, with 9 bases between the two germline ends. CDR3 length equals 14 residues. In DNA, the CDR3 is TGTGCCAGCAGCTTAGACTTGTTTGCCGGGGAGCTGTTTTTT. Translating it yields CASSLDLFAGELFF.

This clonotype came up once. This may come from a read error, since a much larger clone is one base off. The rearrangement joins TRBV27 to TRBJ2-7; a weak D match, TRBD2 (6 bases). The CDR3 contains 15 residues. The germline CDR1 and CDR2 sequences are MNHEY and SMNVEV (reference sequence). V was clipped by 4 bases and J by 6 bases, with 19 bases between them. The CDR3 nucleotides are TGTGCCAGCAGTTCCCCTCCTGGCGGGATTCGCGAGCAGTACTTC. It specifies CASSSPPGGIREQYF.

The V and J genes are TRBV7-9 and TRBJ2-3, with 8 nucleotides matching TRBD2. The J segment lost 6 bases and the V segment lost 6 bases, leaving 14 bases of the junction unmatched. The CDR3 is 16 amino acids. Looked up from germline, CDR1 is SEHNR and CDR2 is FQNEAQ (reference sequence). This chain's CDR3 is CASSRLSGSPPDTQYF. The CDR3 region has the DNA TGTGCCAGCAGTCGGTTGAGCGGGAGCCCCCCGGATACGCAGTATTTT.

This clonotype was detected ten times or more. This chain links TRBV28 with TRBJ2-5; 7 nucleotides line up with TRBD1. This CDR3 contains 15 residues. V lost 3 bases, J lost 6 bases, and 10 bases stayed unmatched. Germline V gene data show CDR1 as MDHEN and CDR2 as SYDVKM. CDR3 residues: CASSLDTGAWKTQYF. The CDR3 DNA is TGTGCCAGCAGTTTGGATACAGGGGCTTGGAAGACCCAGTACTTC.

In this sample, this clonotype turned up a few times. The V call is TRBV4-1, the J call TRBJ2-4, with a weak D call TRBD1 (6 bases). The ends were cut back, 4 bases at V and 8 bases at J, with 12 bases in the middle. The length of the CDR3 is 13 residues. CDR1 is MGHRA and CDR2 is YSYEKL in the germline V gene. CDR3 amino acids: CASSPQQGYIQYF. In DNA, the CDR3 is TGCGCCAGCAGCCCCCAACAGGGATACATTCAGTACTTC.

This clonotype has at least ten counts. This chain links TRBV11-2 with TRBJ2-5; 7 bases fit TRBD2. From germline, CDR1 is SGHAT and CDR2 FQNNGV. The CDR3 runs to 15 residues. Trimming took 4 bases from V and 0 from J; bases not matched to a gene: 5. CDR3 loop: CASSSGGFDQETQYF. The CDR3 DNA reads TGTGCCAGCAGCTCCGGGGGGTTCGACCAAGAGACCCAGTACTTC. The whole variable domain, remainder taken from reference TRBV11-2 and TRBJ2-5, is EAGVAQSPRYKIIEKRQSVAFWCNPISGHATLYWYQQILGQGPKLLIQFQNNGVVDDSQLPKDRFSAERLKGVDSTLKIQPAKLEDSAVYLCASSSGGFDQETQYFGPGTRLLVL.

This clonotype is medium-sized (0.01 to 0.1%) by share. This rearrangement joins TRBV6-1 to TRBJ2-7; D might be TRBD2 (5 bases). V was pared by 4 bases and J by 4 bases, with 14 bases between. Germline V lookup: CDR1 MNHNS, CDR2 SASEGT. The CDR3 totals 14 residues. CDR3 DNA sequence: TGTGCCAGCAGTGGGACTGCAGAGGGTTACGAGCAGTACTTC. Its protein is CASSGTAEGYEQYF.

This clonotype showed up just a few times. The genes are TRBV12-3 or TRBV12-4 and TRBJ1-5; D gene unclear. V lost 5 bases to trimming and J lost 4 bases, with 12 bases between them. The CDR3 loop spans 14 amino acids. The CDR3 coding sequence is TGTGCCAGCAGTCCGGCGAACAAGAATCAGCCCCAGCATTTT. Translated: CASSPANKNQPQHF.

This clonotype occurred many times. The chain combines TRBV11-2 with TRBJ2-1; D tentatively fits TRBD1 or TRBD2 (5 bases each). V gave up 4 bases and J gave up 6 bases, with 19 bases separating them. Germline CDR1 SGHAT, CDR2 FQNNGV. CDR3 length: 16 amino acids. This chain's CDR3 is CASSSPGQGVVNEQFF. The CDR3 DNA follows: TGTGCCAGCAGCTCCCCCGGTCAGGGAGTAGTCAATGAGCAGTTCTTC.

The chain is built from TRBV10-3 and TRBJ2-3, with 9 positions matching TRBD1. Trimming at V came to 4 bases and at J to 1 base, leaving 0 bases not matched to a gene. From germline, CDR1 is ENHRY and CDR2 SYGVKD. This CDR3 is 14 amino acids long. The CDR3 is CAISGQGGTDTQYF. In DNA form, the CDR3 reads TGTGCCATCAGTGGACAGGGGGGCACAGATACGCAGTATTTT.

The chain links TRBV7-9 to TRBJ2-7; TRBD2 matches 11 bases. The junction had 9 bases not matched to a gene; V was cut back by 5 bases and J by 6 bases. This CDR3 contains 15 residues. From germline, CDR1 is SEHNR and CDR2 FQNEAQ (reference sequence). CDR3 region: CASSPELAGAGEQYF. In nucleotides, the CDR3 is TGTGCCAGCAGCCCAGAACTAGCGGGAGCGGGCGAGCAGTACTTC.

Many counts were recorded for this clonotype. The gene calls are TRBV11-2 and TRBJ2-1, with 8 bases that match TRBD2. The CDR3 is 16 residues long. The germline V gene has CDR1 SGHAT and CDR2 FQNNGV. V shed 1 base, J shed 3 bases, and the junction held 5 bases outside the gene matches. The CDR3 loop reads CASSLGVGTSYNEQFF. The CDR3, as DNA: TGTGCCAGCAGCTTAGGGGTTGGGACTAGCTACAATGAGCAGTTCTTC.

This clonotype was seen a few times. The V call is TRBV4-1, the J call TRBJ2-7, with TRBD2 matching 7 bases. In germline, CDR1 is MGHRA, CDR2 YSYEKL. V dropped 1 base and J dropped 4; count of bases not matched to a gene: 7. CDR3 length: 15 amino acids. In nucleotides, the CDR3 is TGCGCCAGCAGCCAAGGGGACTACTCCTTTTACGAGCAGTACTTC. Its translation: CASSQGDYSFYEQYF.

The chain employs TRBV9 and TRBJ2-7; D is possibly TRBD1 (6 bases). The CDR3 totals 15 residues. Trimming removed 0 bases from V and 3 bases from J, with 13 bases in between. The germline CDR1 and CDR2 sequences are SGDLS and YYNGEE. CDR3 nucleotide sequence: TGTGCCAGCAGCGTAGATGGGGGACACGTCTACGAGCAGTACTTC. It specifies CASSVDGGHVYEQYF. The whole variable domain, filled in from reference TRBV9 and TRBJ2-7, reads DSGVTQTPKHLITATGQRVTLRCSPRSGDLSVYWYQQSLDQGLQFLIQYYNGEERAKGNILERFSAQQFPDLHSELNLSSLELGDSALYFCASSVDGGHVYEQYFGPGTRLTVT.

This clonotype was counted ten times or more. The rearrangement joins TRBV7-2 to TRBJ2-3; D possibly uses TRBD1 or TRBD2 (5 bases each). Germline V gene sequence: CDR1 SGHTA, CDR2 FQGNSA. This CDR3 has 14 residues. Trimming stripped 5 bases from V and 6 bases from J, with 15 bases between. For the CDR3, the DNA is TGTGCCAGCAGCCGGGACCGACCGGGCGATACGCAGTATTTT. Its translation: CASSRDRPGDTQYF.

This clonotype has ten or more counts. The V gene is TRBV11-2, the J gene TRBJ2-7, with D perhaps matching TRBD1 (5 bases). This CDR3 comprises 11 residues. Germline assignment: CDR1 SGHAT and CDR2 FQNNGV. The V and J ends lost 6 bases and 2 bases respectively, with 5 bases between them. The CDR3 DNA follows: TGTGCCAGCAGGGACACCTACGAGCAGTACTTC. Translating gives CASRDTYEQYF.

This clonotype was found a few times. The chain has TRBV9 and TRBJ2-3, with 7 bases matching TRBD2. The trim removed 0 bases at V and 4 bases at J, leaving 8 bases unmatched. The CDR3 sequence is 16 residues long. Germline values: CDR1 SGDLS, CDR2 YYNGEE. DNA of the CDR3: TGTGCCAGCAGCGTAGTTTCAGCGGGATCCCCAGATACGCAGTATTTT. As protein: CASSVVSAGSPDTQYF.

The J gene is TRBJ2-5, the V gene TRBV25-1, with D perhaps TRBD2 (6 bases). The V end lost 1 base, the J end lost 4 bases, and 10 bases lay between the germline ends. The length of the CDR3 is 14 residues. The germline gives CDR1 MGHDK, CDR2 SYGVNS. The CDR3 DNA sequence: TGTGCCAGCAGTGAATTCGTGGGAGGAGAGACCCAGTACTTC. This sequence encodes CASSEFVGGETQYF.

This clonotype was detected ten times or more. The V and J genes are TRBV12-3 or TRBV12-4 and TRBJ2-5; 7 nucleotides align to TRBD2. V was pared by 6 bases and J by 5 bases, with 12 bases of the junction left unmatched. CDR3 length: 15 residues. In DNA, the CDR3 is TGTGCCAGCAGCCGGAGGGCGGGAGTGGAGGAGACCCAGTACTTC. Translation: CASSRRAGVEETQYF.